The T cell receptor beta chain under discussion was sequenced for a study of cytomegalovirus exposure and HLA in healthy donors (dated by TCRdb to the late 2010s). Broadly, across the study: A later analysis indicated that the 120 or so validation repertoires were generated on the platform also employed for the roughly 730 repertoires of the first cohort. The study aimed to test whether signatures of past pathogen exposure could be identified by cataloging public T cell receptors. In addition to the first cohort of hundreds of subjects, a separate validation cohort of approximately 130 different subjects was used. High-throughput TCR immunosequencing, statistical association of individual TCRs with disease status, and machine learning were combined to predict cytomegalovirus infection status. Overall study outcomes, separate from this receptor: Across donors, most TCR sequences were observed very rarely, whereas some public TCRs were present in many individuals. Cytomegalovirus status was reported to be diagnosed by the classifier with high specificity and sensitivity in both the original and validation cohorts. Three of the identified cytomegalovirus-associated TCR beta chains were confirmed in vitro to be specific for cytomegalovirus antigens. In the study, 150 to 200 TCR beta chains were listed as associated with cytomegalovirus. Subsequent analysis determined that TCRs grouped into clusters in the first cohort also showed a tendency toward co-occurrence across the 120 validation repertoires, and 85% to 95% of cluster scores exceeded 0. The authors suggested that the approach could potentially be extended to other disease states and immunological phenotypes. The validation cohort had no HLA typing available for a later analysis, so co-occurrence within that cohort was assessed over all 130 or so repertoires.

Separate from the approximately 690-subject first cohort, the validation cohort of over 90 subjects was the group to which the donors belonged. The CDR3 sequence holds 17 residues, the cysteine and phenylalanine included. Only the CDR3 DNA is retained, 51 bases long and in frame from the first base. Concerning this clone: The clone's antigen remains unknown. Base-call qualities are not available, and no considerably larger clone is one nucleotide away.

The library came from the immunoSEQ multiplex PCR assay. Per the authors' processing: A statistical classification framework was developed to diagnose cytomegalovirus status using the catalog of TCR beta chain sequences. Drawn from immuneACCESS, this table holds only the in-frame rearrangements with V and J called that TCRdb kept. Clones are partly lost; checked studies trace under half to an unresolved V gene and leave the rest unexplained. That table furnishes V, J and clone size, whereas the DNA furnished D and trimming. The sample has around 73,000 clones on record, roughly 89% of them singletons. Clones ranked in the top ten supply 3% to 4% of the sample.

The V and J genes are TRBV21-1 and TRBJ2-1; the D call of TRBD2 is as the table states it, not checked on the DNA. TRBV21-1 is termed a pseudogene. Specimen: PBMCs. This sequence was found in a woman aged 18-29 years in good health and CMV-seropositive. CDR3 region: CASSKCRVGSSYNEQFF. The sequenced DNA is TGTGCCAGCAGCAAATGTAGGGTTGGGAGCTCCTACAATGAGCAGTTCTTC.